These 5 T cell receptor beta chains originate from one sample sequenced in a study of graft-versus-host responses after intestinal transplantation. Sequenced by immunoSEQ multiplex PCR; TCRdb stores in-frame clones only, minus some. The sample has some 8,300 clones; 85% to 95% are singletons. The sample consisted of PBMCs, taken about 30 days after intestinal transplant. The receptors stem from a human patient who received an intestinal transplant, so some T cells may come from the graft donor.

The chain employs TRBV5-4 and TRBJ2-3, with D possibly being TRBD2 (6 bases). Trimming stripped 2 bases from V and 4 bases from J, with 8 bases between. The germline CDR1 and CDR2 sequences are SGHNT and YYREEE (reference sequence). CDR3 length equals 13 residues. Written as DNA, the CDR3 is TGTGCCAGCAGCTTTACTAGCCCAGATACGCAGTATTTT. This gives the protein CASSFTSPDTQYF.

The genes are TRBV6-5 and TRBJ2-7; possibly TRBD2 for D (6 bases). This CDR3 spans 14 amino acids. With 6 bases removed from V and 5 bases from J, the gap between germline ends came to 17 bases. From germline, CDR1 is MNHEY and CDR2 SVGAGI. CDR3 residues: CASRGGAGIHEQYF. The DNA of the CDR3 is TGTGCCAGCAGGGGCGGGGCAGGGATCCACGAGCAGTACTTC.

The chain joins TRBV14 to TRBJ1-1; D perhaps matches TRBD1 (5 bases). There are 14 residues in the CDR3. Between the trimmed V and J ends, which lost 4 bases and 7 bases, there was a span of 16 bases. Germline V lookup: CDR1 SGHDN, CDR2 FVKESK. In DNA, the CDR3 is TGTGCCAGCAGCCCGCGGGGCGGGACCCTTGAAGCTTTCTTT. Translated, it gives CASSPRGGTLEAFF. The whole variable domain, filled in from reference TRBV14 and TRBJ1-1, reads EAGVTQFPSHSVIEKGQTVTLRCDPISGHDNLYWYRRVMGKEIKFLLHFVKESKQDESGMPNNRFLAERTGGTYSTLKVQPAELEDSGVYFCASSPRGGTLEAFFGQGTRLTVV.

The chain recombines TRBV12-5 with TRBJ2-2; no clear D gene. V gave up 4 bases and J gave up 7 bases, with 7 bases separating them. The CDR3 length is 12 residues. Germline V gene lookup returns CDR1 LGHNT and CDR2 FRNRAP. The CDR3 protein is CASGSSGGELFF. The CDR3 coding sequence is TGTGCTAGTGGTTCCTCCGGCGGGGAGCTGTTTTTT.

The V and J genes are TRBV5-1 and TRBJ2-1; 11 nucleotides match TRBD2. Germline V gene lookup returns CDR1 SGHRS and CDR2 YFSETQ. There are 18 residues in the CDR3. V was clipped by 2 bases and J by 7 bases; unmatched bases: 14. In nucleotides, the CDR3 is TGCGCCAGCAGCTTCTTAGGTCTAGCGGGGGGCCTGGTGAATGAGCAGTTCTTC. It yields the protein CASSFLGLAGGLVNEQFF.